The T cell receptor (beta chain) under discussion was sequenced for a study of human T cells and chemical hapten exposure. Findings and caveats of the study: Correlating positively with patch test score were the PT1 expanded TCR counts.

From the RACE reads, TCRdb called clonotypes with MiXCR, one entry per CDR3 protein. Found here are around 380,000 distinct CDR3 sequences, 4% to 5.5% of them singletons; the top ten hold 2% to 2.5%. Sample time point: patch test 1, 2 weeks after DPC sensitization. Treatment indicated: therapeutic diphenylcyclopropenone sensitization with weekly scalp DPC. In every case, blood was obtained before the patch test was applied. CDR1 is MNHEY, CDR2 SVGEGT, per germline. The CDR3 contains 14 residues. J lost 9 bases, V lost 8 bases, and 7 bases had no gene match. This clonotype was counted many times. Its specificity is not known.

V and J are TRBV6-2 or TRBV6-3 and TRBJ2-1; 13 bases align to TRBD2. The sequences come from whole blood, collected in connection with sensitization to the hapten diphenylcyclopropenone (DPC). This sequence was found in a woman between 45 and 60 years old with alopecia areata. Some clones in this sample may be carry-over from other donors' samples. The CDR3 DNA follows: TGTGCCAGCGGGACTAGCGGGACCCTGGGTGAGCAGTTCTTC. Residues: CASGTSGTLGEQFF.